The present entry profiles one T cell receptor (beta chain) with its context. Its antigen is unknown. This entry is derived from a study of Graves' ophthalmopathy and Graves' hyperthyroidism. V was trimmed by 4 bases and J by 7 bases, leaving 13 bases between them. CDR1 is SQVTM and CDR2 is ANQGSEA in the germline V gene. The CDR3 extends over 12 amino acids. Study outcomes and limitations: Most thyroid clonotypes expanded beyond 0.001 frequency were also found in blood.

Hyperthyroidism cases were recent diagnoses of under 2 months' duration in people aged 18 to 65. Beta-chain TCR CDR3 regions were amplified from RNA transcripts. The first-round RT-PCR employed HTBI primers together with the Qiagen OneStep RT-PCR kit. A multiplex PCR was then performed as the second round. TCRdb fed the multiplex PCR reads into MiXCR, producing one record per CDR3 protein. The profile shows more than 1,000,000 distinct CDR3 sequences, about 38% of them singletons. The chain couples TRBV29-1 to TRBJ1-2; D possibly corresponds to TRBD1 (5 bases). Sequenced sample: peripheral blood or thyroid tissue (not recorded which). This sequence originates from an adult man with Graves' hyperthyroidism. Here the CDR3 DNA reads TGCAGCGTTGTTCGTCCGGGGGGTGGCTACACCTTC. It encodes CSVVRPGGGYTF.